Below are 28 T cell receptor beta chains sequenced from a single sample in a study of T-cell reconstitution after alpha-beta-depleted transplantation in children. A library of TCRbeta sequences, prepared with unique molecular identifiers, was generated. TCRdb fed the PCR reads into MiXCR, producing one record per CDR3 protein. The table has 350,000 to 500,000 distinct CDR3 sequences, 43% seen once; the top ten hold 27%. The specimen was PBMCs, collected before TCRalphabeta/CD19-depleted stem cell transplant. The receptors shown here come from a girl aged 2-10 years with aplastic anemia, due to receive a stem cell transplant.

CDR3 sequence reads: CASSAGTGGNTGELFF. The CDR3 DNA is TGTGCCAGCAGCGCCGGGACAGGGGGGAACACCGGGGAGCTGTTTTTT. The rearrangement joins TRBV3-1 to TRBJ2-2; 11 positions match TRBD1. CDR1 LGHDT and CDR2 YNNKEL come from the germline V gene (reference sequence). The CDR3 consists of 16 residues. V dropped 5 bases and J dropped 1; count of bases not matched to a gene: 3.

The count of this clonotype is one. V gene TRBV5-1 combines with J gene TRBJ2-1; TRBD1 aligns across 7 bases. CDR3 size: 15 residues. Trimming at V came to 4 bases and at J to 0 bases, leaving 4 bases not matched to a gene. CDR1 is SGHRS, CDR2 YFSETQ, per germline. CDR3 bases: TGCGCCAGCAGCAGGGACAGCGACTCCTACAATGAGCAGTTCTTC. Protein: CASSRDSDSYNEQFF.

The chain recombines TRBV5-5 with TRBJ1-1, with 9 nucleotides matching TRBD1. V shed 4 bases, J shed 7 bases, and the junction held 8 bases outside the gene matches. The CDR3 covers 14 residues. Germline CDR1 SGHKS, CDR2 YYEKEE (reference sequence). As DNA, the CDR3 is TGTGCCAGCAGCCCCATCAGACAGGGGGTTGAAGCTTTCTTT. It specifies CASSPIRQGVEAFF.

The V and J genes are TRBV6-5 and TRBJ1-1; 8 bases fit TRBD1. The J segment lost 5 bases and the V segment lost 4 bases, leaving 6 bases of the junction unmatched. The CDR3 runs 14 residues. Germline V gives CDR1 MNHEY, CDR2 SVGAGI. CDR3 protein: CASSSIRGQTEAFF. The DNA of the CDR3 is TGTGCCAGCAGTTCGATCAGGGGGCAGACTGAAGCTTTCTTT.

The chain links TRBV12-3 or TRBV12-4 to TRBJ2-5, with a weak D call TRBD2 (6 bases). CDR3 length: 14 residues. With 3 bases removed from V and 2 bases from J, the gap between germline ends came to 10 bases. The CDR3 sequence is CASSFWTTQETQYF. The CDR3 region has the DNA TGTGCCAGCAGTTTCTGGACTACGCAAGAGACCCAGTACTTC.

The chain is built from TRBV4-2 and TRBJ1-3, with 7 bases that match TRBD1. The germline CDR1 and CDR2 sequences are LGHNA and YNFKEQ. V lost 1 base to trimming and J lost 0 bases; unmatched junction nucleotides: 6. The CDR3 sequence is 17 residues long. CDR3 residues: CASSQVGQPHSGNTIYF. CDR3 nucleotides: TGTGCCAGCAGCCAAGTGGGACAGCCCCACTCTGGAAACACCATATATTTT.

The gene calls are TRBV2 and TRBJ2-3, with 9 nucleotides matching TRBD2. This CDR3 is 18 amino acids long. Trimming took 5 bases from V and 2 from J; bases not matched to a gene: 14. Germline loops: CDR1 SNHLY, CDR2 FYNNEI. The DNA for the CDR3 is TGTGCCAGCAGTAACGAAGTGATTAGCGGGGGAATCACAGATACGCAGTATTTT. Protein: CASSNEVISGGITDTQYF.

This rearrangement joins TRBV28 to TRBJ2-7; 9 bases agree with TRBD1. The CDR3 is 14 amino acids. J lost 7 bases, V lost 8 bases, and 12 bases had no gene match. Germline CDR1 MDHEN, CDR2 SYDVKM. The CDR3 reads CASVSGTGPWEQYF. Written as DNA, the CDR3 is TGTGCCAGCGTATCCGGGACAGGGCCGTGGGAGCAGTACTTC.

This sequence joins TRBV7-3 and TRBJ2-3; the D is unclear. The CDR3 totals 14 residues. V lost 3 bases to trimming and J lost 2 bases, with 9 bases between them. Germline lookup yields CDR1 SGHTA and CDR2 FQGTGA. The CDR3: CASSLGSITDTQYF. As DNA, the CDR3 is TGTGCCAGCAGCTTGGGATCAATCACAGATACGCAGTATTTT.

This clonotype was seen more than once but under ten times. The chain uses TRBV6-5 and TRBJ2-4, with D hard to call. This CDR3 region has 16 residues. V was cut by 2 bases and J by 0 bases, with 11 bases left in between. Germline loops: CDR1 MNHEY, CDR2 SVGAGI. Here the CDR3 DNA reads TGTGCCAGCAGTTACAAGGGTGCCCTAGCCAAAAACATTCAGTACTTC. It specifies CASSYKGALAKNIQYF.

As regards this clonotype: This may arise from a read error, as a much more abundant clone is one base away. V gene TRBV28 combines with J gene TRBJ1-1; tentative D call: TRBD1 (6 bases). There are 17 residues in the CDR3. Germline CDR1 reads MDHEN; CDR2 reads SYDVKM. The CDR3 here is CASSLFAGDRPNTEASF. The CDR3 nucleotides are TGTGCCAGCAGTTTATTCGCGGGTGACAGGCCGAACACTGAAGCTTCCTTT.

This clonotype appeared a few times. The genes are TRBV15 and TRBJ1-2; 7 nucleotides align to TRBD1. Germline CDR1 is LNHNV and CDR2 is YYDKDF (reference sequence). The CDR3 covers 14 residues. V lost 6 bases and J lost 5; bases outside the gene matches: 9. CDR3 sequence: CATSKDRLTYGYTF. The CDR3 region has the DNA TGTGCCACCAGTAAGGACAGGTTAACTTATGGCTACACCTTC.

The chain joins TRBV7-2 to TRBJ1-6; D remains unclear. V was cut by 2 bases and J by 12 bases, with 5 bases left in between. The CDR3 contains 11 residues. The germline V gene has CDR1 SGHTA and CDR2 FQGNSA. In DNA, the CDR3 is TGTGCCAGCAGCTTATGGGGACCCCTCCACTTT. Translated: CASSLWGPLHF. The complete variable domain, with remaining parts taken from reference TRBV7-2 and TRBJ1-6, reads GAGVSQSPSNKVTEKGKDVELRCDPISGHTALYWYRQSLGQGLEFLIYFQGNSAPDKSGLPSDRFSAERTGGSVSTLTIQRTQQEDSAVYLCASSLWGPLHFGNGTRLTVT.

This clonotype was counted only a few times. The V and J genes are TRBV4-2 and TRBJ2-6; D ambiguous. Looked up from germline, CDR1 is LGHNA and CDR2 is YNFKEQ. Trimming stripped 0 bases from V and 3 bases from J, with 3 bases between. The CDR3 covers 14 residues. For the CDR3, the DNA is TGTGCCAGCAGCCAAGAACGTGGGGCCAACGTCCTGACTTTC. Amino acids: CASSQERGANVLTF.

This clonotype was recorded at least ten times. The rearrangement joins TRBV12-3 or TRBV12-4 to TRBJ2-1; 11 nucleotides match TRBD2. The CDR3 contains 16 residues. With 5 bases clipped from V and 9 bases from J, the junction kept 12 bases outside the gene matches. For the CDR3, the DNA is TGTGCCAGCAGTCCTAGACTAGCGGGAAATTCTGGTGAGCAGTTCTTC. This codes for CASSPRLAGNSGEQFF.

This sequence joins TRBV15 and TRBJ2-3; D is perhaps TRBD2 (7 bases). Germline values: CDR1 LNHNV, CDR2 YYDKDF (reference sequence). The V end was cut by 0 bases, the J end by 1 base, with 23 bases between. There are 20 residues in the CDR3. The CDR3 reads CATSREVGGRIVAGTDTQYF. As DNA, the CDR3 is TGTGCCACCAGCAGAGAAGTCGGGGGGCGCATAGTCGCTGGCACAGATACGCAGTATTTT.

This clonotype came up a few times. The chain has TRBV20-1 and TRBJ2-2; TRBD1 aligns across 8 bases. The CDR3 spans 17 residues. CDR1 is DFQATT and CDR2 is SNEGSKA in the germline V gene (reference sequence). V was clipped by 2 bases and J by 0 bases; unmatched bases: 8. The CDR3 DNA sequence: TGCAGTGCTAGACCACCGGGACAGGCGTCGAACACCGGGGAGCTGTTTTTT. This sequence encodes CSARPPGQASNTGELFF.

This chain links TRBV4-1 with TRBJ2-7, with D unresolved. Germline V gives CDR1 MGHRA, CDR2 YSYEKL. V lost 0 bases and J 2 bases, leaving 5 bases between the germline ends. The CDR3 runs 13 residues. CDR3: CASSQEGAYEQYF. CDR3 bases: TGCGCCAGCAGCCAAGAGGGCGCCTACGAGCAGTACTTC.

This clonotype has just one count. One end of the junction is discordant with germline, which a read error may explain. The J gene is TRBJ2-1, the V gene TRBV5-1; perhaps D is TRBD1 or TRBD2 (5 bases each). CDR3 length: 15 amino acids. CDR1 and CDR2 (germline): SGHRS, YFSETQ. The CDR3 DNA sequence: TGCGCCAGCAGATTGGGAAGGGGACCTGCCAATGAGCAGTTCTTC. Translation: CASRLGRGPANEQFF.

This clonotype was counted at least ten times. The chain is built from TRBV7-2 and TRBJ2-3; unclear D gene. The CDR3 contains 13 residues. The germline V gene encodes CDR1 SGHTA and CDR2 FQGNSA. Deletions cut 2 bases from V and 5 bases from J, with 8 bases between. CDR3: CASSLPTQDTQYF. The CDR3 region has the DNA TGTGCCAGCAGCTTACCGACCCAAGATACGCAGTATTTT.

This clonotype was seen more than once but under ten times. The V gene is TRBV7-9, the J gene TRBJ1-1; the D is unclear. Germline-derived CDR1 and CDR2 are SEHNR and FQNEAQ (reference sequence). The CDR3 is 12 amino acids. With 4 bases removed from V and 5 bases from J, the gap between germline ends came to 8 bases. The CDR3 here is CASSYTVTEAFF. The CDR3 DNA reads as TGTGCCAGCAGCTACACGGTGACTGAAGCTTTCTTT.

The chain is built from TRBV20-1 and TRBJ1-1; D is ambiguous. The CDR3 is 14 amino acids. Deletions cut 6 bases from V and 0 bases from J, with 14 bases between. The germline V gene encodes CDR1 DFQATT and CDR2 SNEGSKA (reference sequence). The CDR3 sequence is CSANWVTLNTEAFF. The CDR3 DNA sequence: TGCAGTGCCAACTGGGTAACGTTGAACACTGAAGCTTTCTTT.

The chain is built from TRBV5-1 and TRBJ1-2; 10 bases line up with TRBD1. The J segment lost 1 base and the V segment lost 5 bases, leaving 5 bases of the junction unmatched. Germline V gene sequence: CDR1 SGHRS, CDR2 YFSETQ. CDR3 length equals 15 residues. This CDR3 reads CASRSGQGFNYGYTF. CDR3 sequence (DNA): TGCGCCAGCAGATCGGGACAGGGGTTTAACTATGGCTACACCTTC.

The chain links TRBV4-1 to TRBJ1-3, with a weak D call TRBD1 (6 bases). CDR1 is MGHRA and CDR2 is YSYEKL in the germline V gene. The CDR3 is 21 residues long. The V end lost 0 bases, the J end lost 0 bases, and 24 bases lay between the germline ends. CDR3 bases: TGCGCCAGCAGCCAAGATGCGAGGACAGAGCCCCAATTGAGCTCTGGAAACACCATATATTTT. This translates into CASSQDARTEPQLSSGNTIYF.

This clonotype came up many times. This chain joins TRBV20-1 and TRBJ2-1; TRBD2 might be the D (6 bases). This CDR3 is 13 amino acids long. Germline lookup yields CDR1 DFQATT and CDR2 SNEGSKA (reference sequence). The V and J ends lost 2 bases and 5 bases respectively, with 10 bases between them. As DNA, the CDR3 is TGCAGTGCTAGATATCTAGCGAACAATGAGCAGTTCTTC. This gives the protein CSARYLANNEQFF.

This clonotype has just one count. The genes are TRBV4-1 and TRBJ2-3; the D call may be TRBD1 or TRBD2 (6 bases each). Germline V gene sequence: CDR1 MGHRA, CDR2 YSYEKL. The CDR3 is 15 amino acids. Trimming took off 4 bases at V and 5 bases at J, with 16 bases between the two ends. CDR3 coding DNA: TGCGCCAGCAGCCCCCCCCGGGGGCCGGGAGATACGCAGTATTTT. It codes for CASSPPRGPGDTQYF.

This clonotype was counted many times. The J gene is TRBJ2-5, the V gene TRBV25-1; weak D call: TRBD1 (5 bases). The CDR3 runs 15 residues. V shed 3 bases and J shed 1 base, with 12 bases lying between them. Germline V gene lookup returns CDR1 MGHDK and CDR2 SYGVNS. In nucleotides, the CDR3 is TGTGCCAGCAGTGACCACAAGGGGATCCAAGAGACCCAGTACTTC. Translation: CASSDHKGIQETQYF.

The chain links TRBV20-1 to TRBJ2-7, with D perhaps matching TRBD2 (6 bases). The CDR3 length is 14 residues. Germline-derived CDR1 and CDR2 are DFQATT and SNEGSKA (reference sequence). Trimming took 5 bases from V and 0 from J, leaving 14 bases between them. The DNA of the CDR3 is TGCAGTGCTCAACCAGGGACTTTCTCCTACGAGCAGTACTTC. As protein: CSAQPGTFSYEQYF.